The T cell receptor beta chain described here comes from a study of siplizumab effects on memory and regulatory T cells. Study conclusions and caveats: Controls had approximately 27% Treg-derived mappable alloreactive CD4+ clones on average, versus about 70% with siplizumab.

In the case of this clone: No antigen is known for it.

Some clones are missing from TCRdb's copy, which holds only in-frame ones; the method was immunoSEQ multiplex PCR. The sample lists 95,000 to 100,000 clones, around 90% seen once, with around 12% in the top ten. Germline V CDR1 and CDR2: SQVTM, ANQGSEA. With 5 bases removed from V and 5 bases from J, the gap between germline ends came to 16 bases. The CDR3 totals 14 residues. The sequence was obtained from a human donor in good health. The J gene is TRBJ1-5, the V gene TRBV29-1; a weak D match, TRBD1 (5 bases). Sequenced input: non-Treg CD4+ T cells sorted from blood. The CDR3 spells CSVSMAGYHQPQHF. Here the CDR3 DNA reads TGCAGCGTTTCCATGGCAGGGTACCATCAGCCCCAGCATTTT.